Listed here is a single T cell receptor (beta chain). Its target is unknown. This specimen comes from a study of radiation and T cells in renal cell carcinoma. General study findings and limits: Irradiated tumors had higher TCR clonality than control tumors.

Treatment indicated: 15 Gy SBRT to primary tumor, nephrectomy 4 weeks later. Nephrectomy followed 15 Gy stereotactic body radiation by 4 weeks. Clear cell pathology was present in this patient's renal cell carcinoma. CDR1 and CDR2 from the germline V gene are LNHDA and SQIVND (reference sequence). The CDR3 length is 14 residues. With 3 bases removed from V and 3 bases from J, the gap between germline ends came to 12 bases. Measured with immunoSEQ multiplex PCR; TCRdb has only the in-frame clones, and not every one. This table holds about 16,000 clones, about half found once. This chain joins TRBV19 and TRBJ2-7; D tentatively fits TRBD1 or TRBD2 (5 bases each). The sequence was collected from a woman aged 55-70 years with renal cell carcinoma. The sequences come from tumor tissue, collected from a patient whose treatment included radiotherapy and nephrectomy. The CDR3 sequence: CASSMLAGSYEQYF. CDR3 DNA sequence: TGTGCCAGTAGTATGTTGGCAGGGAGCTACGAGCAGTACTTC.